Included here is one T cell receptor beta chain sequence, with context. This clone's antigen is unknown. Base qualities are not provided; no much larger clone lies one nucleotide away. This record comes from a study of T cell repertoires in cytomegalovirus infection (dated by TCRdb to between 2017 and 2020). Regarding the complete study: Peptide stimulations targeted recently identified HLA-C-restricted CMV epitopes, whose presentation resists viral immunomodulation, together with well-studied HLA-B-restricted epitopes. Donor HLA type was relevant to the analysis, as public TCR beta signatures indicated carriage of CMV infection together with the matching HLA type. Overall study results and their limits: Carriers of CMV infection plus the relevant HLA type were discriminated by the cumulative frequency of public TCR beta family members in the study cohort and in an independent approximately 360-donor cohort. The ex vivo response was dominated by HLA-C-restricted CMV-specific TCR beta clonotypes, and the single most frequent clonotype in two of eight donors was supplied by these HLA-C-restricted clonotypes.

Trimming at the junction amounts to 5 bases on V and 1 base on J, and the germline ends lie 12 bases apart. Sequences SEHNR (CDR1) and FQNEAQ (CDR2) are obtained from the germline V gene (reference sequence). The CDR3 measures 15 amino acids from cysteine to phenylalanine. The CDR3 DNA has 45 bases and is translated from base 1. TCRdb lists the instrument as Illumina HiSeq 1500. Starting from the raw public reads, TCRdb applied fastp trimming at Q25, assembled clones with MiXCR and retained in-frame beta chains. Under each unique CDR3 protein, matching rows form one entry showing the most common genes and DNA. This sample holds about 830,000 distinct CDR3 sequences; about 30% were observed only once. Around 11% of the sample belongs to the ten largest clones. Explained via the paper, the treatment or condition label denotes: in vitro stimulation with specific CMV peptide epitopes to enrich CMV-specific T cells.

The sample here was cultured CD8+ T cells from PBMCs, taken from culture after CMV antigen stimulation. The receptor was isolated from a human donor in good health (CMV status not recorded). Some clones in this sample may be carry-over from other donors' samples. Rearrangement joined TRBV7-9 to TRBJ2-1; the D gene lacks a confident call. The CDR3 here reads CASSPPRVSYNEQFF. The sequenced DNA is TGTGCCAGCAGCCCCCCCCGGGTATCCTACAATGAGCAGTTCTTC.